What follows are 3 T cell receptor beta chains derived from one specimen sequenced in a study of blood T cell repertoires in COVID-19. Repertoires were generated with immunoSEQ multiplex PCR, while TCRdb's copy carries only in-frame clones and drops some. The table includes 500,000 or so clones, about 85% detected once. The sample was PBMCs or T cells enriched from blood (not recorded which). Receptor source: a woman between 18 and 29 years old who had recovered from COVID-19.

The J gene is TRBJ1-2, the V gene TRBV28; D unclear. Germline CDR1 reads MDHEN; CDR2 reads SYDVKM. This CDR3 region has 13 residues. The V and J ends lost 6 bases and 0 bases respectively, with 8 bases between them. CDR3 DNA: TGTGCCAGCAGACTGACTTCTAACTATGGCTACACCTTC. It codes for CASRLTSNYGYTF.

The chain recombines TRBV30 with TRBJ1-5; 8 positions match TRBD1. Per germline, CDR1 GTSNPN and CDR2 SVGIG (reference sequence). This CDR3 has 14 amino acids. V shed 0 bases and J 6 bases; nucleotides not matched to a gene: 4. The chain's CDR3 is CAWSVSGGGQPQHF. Here the CDR3 DNA reads TGTGCCTGGAGTGTGTCAGGGGGCGGTCAGCCCCAGCATTTT.

The chain couples TRBV2 to TRBJ1-1, with D tentatively TRBD1 (5 bases). V was shortened by 7 bases and J by 8 bases, with 14 bases between the two germline ends. Germline V gene lookup returns CDR1 SNHLY and CDR2 FYNNEI. The CDR3 spans 12 residues. The CDR3 coding sequence is TGTGCCAGCACCGGGGGAGGGGCCGAAGCTTTCTTT. Translated, it gives CASTGGGAEAFF. Together with reference TRBV2 and TRBJ1-1, the CDR3 gives the full variable domain: EPEVTQTPSHQVTQMGQEVILRCVPISNHLYFYWYRQILGQKVEFLVSFYNNEISEKSEIFDDQFSVERPDGSNFTLKIRSTKLEDSAMYFCASTGGGAEAFFGQGTRLTVV.